The clone carrying this T cell receptor beta chain was seen more than once but under ten times. Via MiXCR, TCRdb re-called the reads, giving one row per CDR3 protein. The sample carries approximately 190,000 distinct CDR3 sequences, roughly 28% recorded once. The CDR3 has 15 residues. The V end was cut by 4 bases, the J end by 6 bases, with 19 bases between. Germline V gives CDR1 SGHDT, CDR2 YYEEEE. This entry is derived from a study of T cell repertoires in cytomegalovirus infection. Study-level information: Matching HLA type, along with CMV infection, was indicated by public TCR beta signatures.

The sequence derives from a human donor in good health (CMV status not recorded). Some clones in this sample may be carry-over from other donors' samples. The sample comprised PBMCs. The chain employs TRBV5-6 and TRBJ1-2; D is possibly TRBD1 (5 bases). The CDR3 region has the DNA TGTGCCAGCAGCCGACAGCTAATCCTATCAGATGGCTACACCTTC. This encodes CASSRQLILSDGYTF.